Shown below are 7 T cell receptor beta chains from a single sample sequenced in a study of T cells in Graves' hyperthyroidism and ophthalmopathy. RNA transcripts gave rise to amplified TCR beta CDR3 regions. A first-round RT-PCR of the TCR CDR3 used the HTBI primer set. From the multiplex PCR reads, TCRdb called clonotypes with MiXCR, one entry per CDR3 protein. Altogether 500,000 to 750,000 distinct CDR3 sequences are present, 13% to 15% being singletons, with the ten largest covering more than 6%. Specimen: blood. Every receptor here comes from a woman aged 18-30 years with Graves' ophthalmopathy.

This chain uses TRBV4-2 with TRBJ2-7; D is possibly TRBD2 (5 bases). Germline loops: CDR1 LGHNA, CDR2 YNFKEQ. This CDR3 contains 13 residues. V dropped 1 base and J dropped 5 bases, with 9 bases sitting between them. CDR3 residues: CASSQVFSDEQYF. The CDR3 bases are TGTGCCAGCAGCCAAGTTTTTAGCGACGAGCAGTACTTC.

This clonotype was recorded at least ten times. The chain carries TRBV5-1 and TRBJ2-1; weak D call: TRBD2 (6 bases). Germline-derived CDR1 and CDR2 are SGHRS and YFSETQ. The CDR3 loop spans 21 amino acids. Trimming removed 0 bases at V and 8 bases at J, with 33 bases between. The CDR3 spells CASSLVPGAAQRGWYRHEQFF. The CDR3, as DNA: TGCGCCAGCAGCTTGGTGCCCGGGGCAGCGCAACGGGGGTGGTATAGACATGAGCAGTTCTTC.

This chain joins TRBV9 and TRBJ2-6; D is unclear. The CDR3 length is 16 residues. The germline gives CDR1 SGDLS, CDR2 YYNGEE. The V and J ends lost 0 bases and 2 bases respectively, with 9 bases between them. CDR3 sequence (DNA): TGTGCCAGCAGCGTAGTGGCACGGACTGGGGCCAACGTCCTGACTTTC. Its translation is CASSVVARTGANVLTF. Combining the CDR3 with reference TRBV9 and TRBJ2-6 gives the whole variable domain DSGVTQTPKHLITATGQRVTLRCSPRSGDLSVYWYQQSLDQGLQFLIQYYNGEERAKGNILERFSAQQFPDLHSELNLSSLELGDSALYFCASSVVARTGANVLTFGAGSRLTVL.

This clonotype was found many times. In DNA form, the CDR3 reads TGTGCCAGCAGCTTAATATCACCGGGGGATACGCAGTATTTT. This sequence encodes CASSLISPGDTQYF. This chain joins TRBV11-2 and TRBJ2-3, with D possibly being TRBD2 (5 bases). The CDR3 covers 14 residues. The germline V gene has CDR1 SGHAT and CDR2 FQNNGV. Trimming took off 2 bases at V and 6 bases at J, with 12 bases between the two ends.

In this sample, this clonotype turned up a few times. A much larger clonotype is one base distant, so this may be a read error. The genes are TRBV6-5 and TRBJ2-7, with 9 bases lining up with TRBD2. CDR1 is MNHEY, CDR2 SVGAGI, per germline. This CDR3 has 15 amino acids. The CDR3 DNA is TGTGCCAGCAGTTACGAGACTAGCGGATTCTACAAGCAGTACTTC. Amino acids: CASSYETSGFYKQYF.

This clonotype was picked up many times. The V gene is TRBV4-3, the J gene TRBJ2-1; D ambiguous. Deletions cut 2 bases from V and 8 bases from J, with 25 bases between. Germline V CDR1 and CDR2: LGHNA, YSLEER. This CDR3 contains 18 residues. The CDR3 DNA sequence: TGCGCCAGCAGCCAACCGGTCGACATGAATACCCGCTTAGATGAGCAGTTCTTC. Translating it yields CASSQPVDMNTRLDEQFF.

This clonotype was counted once. The chain carries TRBV4-1 and TRBJ1-4; D uncertain. This CDR3 spans 16 amino acids. The germline CDR1 and CDR2 sequences are MGHRA and YSYEKL. V was shortened by 4 bases and J by 11 bases, with 23 bases between the two germline ends. CDR3 sequence: CASSRLYISLIKKLFF. Written as DNA, the CDR3 is TGCGCCAGCAGCCGCCTCTACATAAGTTTAATTAAGAAACTGTTTTTT.